This TCR beta chain was captured by sequencing in a study of CD8+ T cells in alopecia areata. Extracted RNA was reverse transcribed into cDNA, the sequencing template. Some clones are missing from TCRdb's copy, which holds only in-frame ones; the method was immunoSEQ multiplex PCR. The sample yields about 91,000 clones, about 40% seen once. Germline V CDR1 and CDR2: LGHNA, YNFKEQ. With 1 base clipped from V and 4 bases from J, the junction kept 4 bases outside the gene matches. This CDR3 has 15 amino acids. The specimen was CD4+ T cells sorted from blood. The clonotype comes from a human donor with alopecia areata. V is TRBV4-2 and J is TRBJ2-3; 8 bases agree with TRBD2. The CDR3 loop is CASSQAGGRSDTQYF. The CDR3 DNA sequence: TGTGCCAGCAGCCAAGCGGGGGGGCGGTCAGATACGCAGTATTTT.